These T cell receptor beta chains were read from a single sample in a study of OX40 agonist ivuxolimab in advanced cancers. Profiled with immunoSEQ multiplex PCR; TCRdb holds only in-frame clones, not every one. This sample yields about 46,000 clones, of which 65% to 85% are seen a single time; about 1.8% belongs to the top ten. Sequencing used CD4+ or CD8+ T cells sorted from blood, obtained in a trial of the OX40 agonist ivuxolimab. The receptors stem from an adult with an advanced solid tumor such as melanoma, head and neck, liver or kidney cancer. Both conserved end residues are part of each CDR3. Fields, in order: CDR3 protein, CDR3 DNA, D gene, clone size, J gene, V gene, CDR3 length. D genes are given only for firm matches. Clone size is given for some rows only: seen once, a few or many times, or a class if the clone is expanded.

CASSLTRVGHGELFF TGTGCCAGCAGCTTGACCAGGGTTGGGCACGGGGAGCTGTTTTTT - - TRBJ2-2 TRBV5-5 15
CASSRDYRGSSPLHF TGTGCCAGCAGCCGTGACTACCGAGGGAGTTCACCCCTCCACTTT - - TRBJ1-6 TRBV7-2 15
CASSSSGASSYNEQFF TGTGCCAGCAGCTCTAGCGGGGCTAGCTCCTACAATGAGCAGTTCTTC TRBD2 once TRBJ2-1 TRBV5-4 16
CASSFTGTTNTGELFF TGTGCCAGCAGCTTTACAGGGACCACAAACACCGGGGAGCTGTTTTTT - - TRBJ2-2 TRBV7-3 16
CASRSYLNSGKNTGELFF TGTGCAAGTCGATCTTACCTCAATAGCGGTAAAAACACCGGGGAGCTGTTTTTT - - TRBJ2-2 TRBV12-2 18
CASRPTNRDLSSGANVLTF TGTGCCAGCAGACCTACCAACAGGGATTTGAGCTCTGGGGCCAACGTCCTGACTTTC - - TRBJ2-6 TRBV7-9 19
CASSLSQGYGYTF TGTGCCAGCAGCTTGTCTCAGGGCTATGGCTACACCTTC - - TRBJ1-2 TRBV5-6 13
CASSFTTAVSGGYGYTF TGCGCCAGCAGCTTTACGACGGCGGTCTCAGGGGGCTATGGCTACACCTTC TRBD1 once TRBJ1-2 TRBV4-1 17
CASSLDQGSYGYTF TGCGCCAGCAGCTTGGACCAGGGCTCCTATGGCTACACCTTC - medium-sized TRBJ1-2 TRBV5-1 14
CASSLDLATETQYF TGCGCCAGCAGCTTGGACCTAGCGACAGAGACCCAGTACTTC - - TRBJ2-5 TRBV5-1 14
CASSQDLEQVEYYGYTF TGCGCCAGCAGCCAAGATTTGGAACAGGTGGAATACTATGGCTACACCTTC - - TRBJ1-2 TRBV4-3 17
CASSLIPRRHNEQFF TGTGCCAGCAGCCTGATTCCCAGGCGGCACAATGAGCAGTTCTTC - - TRBJ2-1 TRBV7-2 15
CASSYSEGLWGQPQHF TGTGCCAGCAGTTACTCAGAGGGGTTGTGGGGTCAGCCCCAGCATTTT - - TRBJ1-5 TRBV6-6 16
CAWKEGHSGNTIYF TGTGCCTGGAAGGAGGGACACTCTGGAAACACCATATATTTT - - TRBJ1-3 TRBV30 14
CASSSLARQSWLGYTF TGTGCCAGCAGTTCACTCGCTCGACAGAGTTGGTTAGGCTACACCTTC - - TRBJ1-2 TRBV6-5 16
CASSSLTGSTDTQYF TGTGCCAGCAGCTCCTTGACAGGGAGCACAGATACGCAGTATTTT TRBD1 few TRBJ2-3 TRBV5-5 15
CASSFRNQPQHF TGTGCCAGCAGTTTTCGCAATCAGCCCCAGCATTTT - - TRBJ1-5 TRBV27 12
CASSRAGLPYNEQFF TGCGCCAGCAGCCGAGCGGGACTACCATACAATGAGCAGTTCTTC TRBD2 - TRBJ2-1 TRBV4-1 15
CASSLASDGGYGYTF TGCGCCAGCAGCTTGGCTTCTGATGGGGGCTATGGCTACACCTTC - - TRBJ1-2 TRBV5-1 15
CASTTGAVNTEAFF TGTGCCAGTACCACAGGGGCCGTGAACACTGAAGCTTTCTTT TRBD1 - TRBJ1-1 TRBV19 14
CASSYSRGPYNEQFF TGTGCCAGCAGTTACTCCCGGGGACCCTACAATGAGCAGTTCTTC - - TRBJ2-1 TRBV6-5 15